The 7 T cell receptor beta chains given below trace back to one sample, sequenced in a study of T-cell memory formation after mild COVID-19. TCRdb itself ran the 5' RACE reads through MiXCR, one entry per CDR3 protein. Of approximately 200,000 distinct CDR3 sequences in the sample, roughly 17% are singletons; the top ten hold 2% to 2.5%. The sample consisted of PBMCs or a T cell subset sorted from them (not recorded which). The receptors were sampled from an adult woman who had mild COVID-19 (a few samples of this study predate the infection). Cell type and time point are not known.

This clonotype has more than one count but fewer than ten. J is TRBJ2-1 and V is TRBV7-6; D is perhaps TRBD1 or TRBD2 (5 bases each). The CDR3 covers 16 residues. Germline V gives CDR1 SGHVS, CDR2 FNYEAQ. The germline V and J ends were trimmed by 4 bases and 0 bases, with 13 bases remaining between them. CDR3 in amino acids: CASSWSGTLSYNEQFF. In nucleotides, the CDR3 is TGTGCCAGCAGCTGGTCGGGGACCCTCTCCTACAATGAGCAGTTCTTC.

The V gene is TRBV6-5, the J gene TRBJ2-7; 7 bases are a match to TRBD1. The J segment lost 0 bases and the V segment lost 7 bases, leaving 3 bases of the junction unmatched. Germline CDR1 is MNHEY and CDR2 is SVGAGI. There are 13 residues in the CDR3. CDR3 DNA: TGTGCCAGCACTAGGACAGGCTCCTACGAGCAGTACTTC. This translates into CASTRTGSYEQYF.

This clonotype was seen more than once but under ten times. The genes are TRBV27 and TRBJ1-6; unclear D gene. V was pared by 7 bases and J by 9 bases, with 16 bases between. The germline CDR1 and CDR2 sequences are MNHEY and SMNVEV (reference sequence). The CDR3 runs to 14 residues. CDR3 sequence reads: CASNNAGMSSPLHF. Here the CDR3 DNA reads TGTGCCAGCAATAACGCGGGTATGAGTTCACCCCTCCACTTT.

This clonotype was detected only a few times. The genes are TRBV5-1 and TRBJ1-4; no firm D call. The CDR3 extends over 15 amino acids. CDR1 is SGHRS, CDR2 YFSETQ, per germline. The V end was cut by 0 bases, the J end by 0 bases, with 6 bases between. In nucleotides, the CDR3 is TGCGCCAGCAGCTTGGACAGACCAACTAATGAAAAACTGTTTTTT. It encodes CASSLDRPTNEKLFF. Variable domain in full (rest from reference TRBV5-1 and TRBJ1-4): KAGVTQTPRYLIKTRGQQVTLSCSPISGHRSVSWYQQTPGQGLQFLFEYFSETQRNKGNFPGRFSGRQFSNSRSEMNVSTLELGDSALYLCASSLDRPTNEKLFFGSGTQLSVL.

This clonotype was seen a few times. This chain joins TRBV6-1 and TRBJ2-7; perhaps TRBD2 as D (6 bases). The CDR3 sequence is 15 residues long. The V gene's germline CDR1 is MNHNS and CDR2 SASEGT. V was trimmed by 3 bases and J by 0 bases, leaving 12 bases between them. CDR3 coding DNA: TGTGCCAGCAGTGACCTAGGGGAGGCCTCCTACGAGCAGTACTTC. Protein product: CASSDLGEASYEQYF.

This clonotype was seen a handful of times. This chain uses TRBV7-2 with TRBJ2-4; 8 bases fit TRBD1. The CDR3 has 15 residues. Germline CDR1 is SGHTA and CDR2 is FQGNSA. Trimming took 5 bases from V and 3 from J; bases not matched to a gene: 6. CDR3 amino acids: CASSLGRGLKNIQYF. The DNA of the CDR3 is TGTGCCAGCAGCCTAGGCAGGGGGCTCAAAAACATTCAGTACTTC.

This clonotype has a count of ten or more. The genes are TRBV20-1 and TRBJ2-1, with TRBD2 matching over 13 bases. The J segment lost 9 bases and the V segment lost 1 base, leaving 9 bases of the junction unmatched. The CDR3 runs 16 residues. The germline V gene encodes CDR1 DFQATT and CDR2 SNEGSKA (reference sequence). The CDR3 DNA reads TGCAGTGCTAGAGGAGGGACTAGCGGGAAGGTGATTGAGCAGTTCTTC. Amino acid sequence: CSARGGTSGKVIEQFF.